This T cell receptor beta chain appears in the sequencing data of a study of cytomegalovirus exposure and HLA in healthy donors. Study-level results: A few CMV-associated chains were confirmed in vitro to be specific for CMV antigens. It was shown in a later analysis that HLA-associated TCR beta chains were more clonally expanded than other, equally common chains. An analysis done earlier found most TCR beta V segments productive about 87% or about 30% of the time. The likely explanation for a cluster of highly shared sequence variants was sequencing artifact.

CDR3 length equals 15 residues. Germline-derived CDR1 and CDR2 are MDHEN and SYDVKM. Unmatched junction bases numbered 13, after V lost 5 bases and J lost 6 bases. Both 60 Vbeta primers and 13 Jbeta primers went into the PCR. Clones were read by immunoSEQ multiplex PCR, and TCRdb kept only the in-frame ones, dropping some. The table includes 200,000 to 250,000 clones, 70% to 85% detected once. Worth noting for this clone: Its antigen is not known.

Sequenced input: PBMCs. The clonotype was recovered from a woman between 40 and 55 years old in good health and CMV-seronegative. The chain combines TRBV28 with TRBJ2-7, with 7 bases aligning to TRBD1. The CDR3 DNA reads TGTGCCAGCAGTCTACAGGGGATTGTCGATAGCGAGCAGTACTTC. Translated: CASSLQGIVDSEQYF.